Detailed here is one T cell receptor beta chain. 13 Jbeta primers and 60 Vbeta primers were used for the PCR. The method was immunoSEQ multiplex PCR; TCRdb's version includes in-frame clones alone and lacks a portion of them. The data hold fewer than 120,000 clones, with 75% to 80% observed a single time. This specimen belongs to a study of cytomegalovirus exposure and HLA in healthy donors. Germline CDR1 reads MNHNY; CDR2 reads SVGAGI (reference sequence). The CDR3 is 14 residues long. V lost 6 bases and J lost 5; bases outside the gene matches: 4. The clonotype comes from a woman between 25 and 40 years old in good health and CMV-seronegative. The sequenced sample consisted of PBMCs. V and J are TRBV6-6 and TRBJ2-5, with 12 positions matching TRBD1. The CDR3 sequence: CASRGTGGFETQYF. The DNA for the CDR3 is TGTGCCAGCAGGGGGACAGGGGGCTTTGAGACCCAGTACTTC.